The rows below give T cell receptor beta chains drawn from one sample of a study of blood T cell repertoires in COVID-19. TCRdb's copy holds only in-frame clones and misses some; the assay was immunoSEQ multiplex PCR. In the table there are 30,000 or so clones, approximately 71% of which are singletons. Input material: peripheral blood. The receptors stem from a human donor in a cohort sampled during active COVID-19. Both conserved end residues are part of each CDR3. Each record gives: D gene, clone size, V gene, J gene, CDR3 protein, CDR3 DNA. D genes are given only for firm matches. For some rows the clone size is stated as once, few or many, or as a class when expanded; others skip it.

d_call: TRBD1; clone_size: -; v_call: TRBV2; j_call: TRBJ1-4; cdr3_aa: CASRSGTGLGREKLFF; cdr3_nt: TGTGCCAGCAGATCCGGGACAGGGTTAGGGCGGGAAAAACTGTTTTTT
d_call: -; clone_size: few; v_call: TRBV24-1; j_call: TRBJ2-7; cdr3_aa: CAAFPGVEQYF; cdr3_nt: TGTGCCGCCTTCCCCGGAGTAGAGCAGTACTTC
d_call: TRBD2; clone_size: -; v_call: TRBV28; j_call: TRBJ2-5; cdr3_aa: CASTTSAQETQYF; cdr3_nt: TGTGCCAGCACCACTAGCGCGCAAGAGACCCAGTACTTC
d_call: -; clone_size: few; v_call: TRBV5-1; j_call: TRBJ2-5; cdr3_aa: CASSLGENHQETQYF; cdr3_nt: TGCGCCAGCAGCTTGGGGGAGAATCACCAAGAGACCCAGTACTTC
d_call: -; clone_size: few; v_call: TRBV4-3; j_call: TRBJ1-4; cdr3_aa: CASSQSRQEATNEKLFF; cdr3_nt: TGCGCCAGCAGCCAGAGTAGACAGGAAGCAACTAATGAAAAACTGTTTTTT
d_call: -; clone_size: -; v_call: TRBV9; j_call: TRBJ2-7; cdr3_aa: CASSVDKTGFGGYEQYF; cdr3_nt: TGTGCCAGCAGCGTAGATAAGACAGGGTTCGGGGGCTACGAGCAGTACTTC
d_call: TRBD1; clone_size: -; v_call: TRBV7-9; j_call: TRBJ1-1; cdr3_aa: CASSMSGGNTEAFF; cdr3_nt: TGTGCCAGCAGCATGTCAGGGGGGAACACTGAAGCTTTCTTT
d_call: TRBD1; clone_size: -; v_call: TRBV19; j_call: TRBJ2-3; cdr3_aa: CASSIARLGTESTDTQYF; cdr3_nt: TGTGCCAGTAGTATAGCCCGACTTGGGACAGAGTCCACAGATACGCAGTATTTT
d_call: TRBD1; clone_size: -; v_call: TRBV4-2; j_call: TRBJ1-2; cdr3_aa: CASSQDVSAQGLFF; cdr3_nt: TGTGCCAGCAGCCAAGATGTCTCAGCACAGGGGCTGTTCTTC
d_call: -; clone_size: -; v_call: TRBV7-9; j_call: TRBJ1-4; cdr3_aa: CASSSAVRGSEKLFF; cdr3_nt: TGTGCCAGCAGCTCAGCTGTCAGGGGCTCTGAAAAACTGTTTTTT
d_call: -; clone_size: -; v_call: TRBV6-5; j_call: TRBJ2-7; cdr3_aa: CASRPTGDYEQYF; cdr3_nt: TGTGCCAGCCGTCCTACAGGAGACTACGAGCAGTACTTC
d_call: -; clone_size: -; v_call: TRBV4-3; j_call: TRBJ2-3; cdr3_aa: CASSQESVGTDTQYF; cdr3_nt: TGCGCCAGCAGCCAAGAGAGCGTTGGCACAGATACGCAGTATTTT
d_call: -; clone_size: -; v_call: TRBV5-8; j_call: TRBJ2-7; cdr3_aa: CASRSRSVRLTRHEQYF; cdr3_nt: TGTGCCAGCAGGAGTCGGTCTGTGAGGCTAACTCGCCACGAGCAGTACTTC
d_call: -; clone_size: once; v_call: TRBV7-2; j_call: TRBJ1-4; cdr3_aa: CASSPTGTTNEKLFF; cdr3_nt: TGTGCCAGCAGCCCTACAGGGACAACTAATGAAAAACTGTTTTTT
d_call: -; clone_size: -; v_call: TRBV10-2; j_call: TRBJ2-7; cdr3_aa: CASSGSTLWNYYEQYF; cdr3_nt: TGCGCCAGCAGTGGTTCGACACTCTGGAATTACTACGAGCAGTACTTC
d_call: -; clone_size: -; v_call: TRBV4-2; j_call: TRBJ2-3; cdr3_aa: CASSQVLQASTDTQYF; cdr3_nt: TGTGCCAGCAGCCAAGTTTTGCAGGCCAGCACAGATACGCAGTATTTT
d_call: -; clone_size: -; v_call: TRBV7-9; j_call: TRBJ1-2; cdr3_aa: CASSLVYPPYTF; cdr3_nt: TGTGCCAGCAGCTTAGTCTACCCTCCCTACACCTTC
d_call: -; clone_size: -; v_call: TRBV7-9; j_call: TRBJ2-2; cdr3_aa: CASSLGLGRGFTGELFF; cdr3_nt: TGTGCCAGCAGCTTAGGCTTAGGACGGGGTTTCACCGGGGAGCTGTTTTTT
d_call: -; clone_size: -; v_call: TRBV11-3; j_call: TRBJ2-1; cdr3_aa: CASSRVLNEQFF; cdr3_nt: TGTGCCAGCAGCCGAGTTCTCAATGAGCAGTTCTTC
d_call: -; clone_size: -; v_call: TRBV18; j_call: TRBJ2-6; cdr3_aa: CASSPTPGQYYGANVLTF; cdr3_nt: TGTGCCAGCTCACCTACGCCTGGACAGTACTATGGGGCCAACGTCCTGACTTTC
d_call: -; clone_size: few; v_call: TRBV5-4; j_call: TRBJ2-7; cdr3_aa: CASSLGTPGYEQYF; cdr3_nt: TGTGCCAGCAGCTTGGGGACCCCGGGATACGAGCAGTACTTC
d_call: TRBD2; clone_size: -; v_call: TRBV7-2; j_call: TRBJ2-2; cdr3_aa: CASSRGSGSLTGELFF; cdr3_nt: TGTGCCAGCAGCCGCGGGAGTGGTTCCTTAACCGGGGAGCTGTTTTTT
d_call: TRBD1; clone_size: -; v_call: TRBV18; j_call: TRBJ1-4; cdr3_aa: CASSPTGSSGEKLFF; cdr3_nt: TGTGCCAGCTCACCGACAGGGAGTTCGGGAGAAAAACTGTTTTTT
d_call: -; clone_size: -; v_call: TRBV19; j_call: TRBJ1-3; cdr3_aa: CASSSSGRRLSGNTIYF; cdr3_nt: TGTGCCAGTAGTTCGAGCGGACGTAGACTCTCTGGAAACACCATATATTTT
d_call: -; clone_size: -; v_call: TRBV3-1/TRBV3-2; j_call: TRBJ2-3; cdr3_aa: CASSRSGVGADTQYF; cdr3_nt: TGTGCCAGCAGCCGTAGCGGAGTCGGGGCAGATACGCAGTATTTT
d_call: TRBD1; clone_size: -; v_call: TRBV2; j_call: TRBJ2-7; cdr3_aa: CASSPTGVAYEQYF; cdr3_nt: TGTGCCAGCAGCCCCACAGGGGTGGCTTACGAGCAGTACTTC
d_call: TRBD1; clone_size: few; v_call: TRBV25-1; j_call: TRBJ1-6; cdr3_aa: CASSPRTGSNPLHF; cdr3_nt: TGTGCCAGCAGCCCCCGGACAGGGTCAAATCCCCTCCACTTT
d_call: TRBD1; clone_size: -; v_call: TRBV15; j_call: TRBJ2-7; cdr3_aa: CATSRDDRGSSYEQYF; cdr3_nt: TGTGCCACCAGCAGAGATGACAGGGGAAGCTCCTACGAGCAGTACTTC
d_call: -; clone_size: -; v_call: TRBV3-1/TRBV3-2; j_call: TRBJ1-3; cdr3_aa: CASGDSSGNTIYF; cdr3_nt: TGTGCCAGCGGAGACAGCTCTGGAAACACCATATATTTT
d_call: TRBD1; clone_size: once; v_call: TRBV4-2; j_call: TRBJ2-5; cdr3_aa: CASSKNGGQGIGETQYF; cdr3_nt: TGTGCCAGCAGCAAAAACGGGGGACAGGGTATTGGAGAGACCCAGTACTTC
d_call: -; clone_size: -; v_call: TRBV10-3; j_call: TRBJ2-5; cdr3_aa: CAITAGSQETQYF; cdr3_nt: TGTGCCATCACGGCAGGCTCCCAAGAGACCCAGTACTTC
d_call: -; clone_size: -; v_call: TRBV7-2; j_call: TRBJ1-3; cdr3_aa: CASSLGAGNTIYF; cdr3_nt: TGTGCCAGCAGCTTAGGGGCCGGAAACACCATATATTTT
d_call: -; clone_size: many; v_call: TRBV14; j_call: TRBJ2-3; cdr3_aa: CASSPPGGKWDRETDTQYF; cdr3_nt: TGTGCCAGCAGCCCCCCCGGGGGAAAATGGGACCGAGAGACAGATACGCAGTATTTT
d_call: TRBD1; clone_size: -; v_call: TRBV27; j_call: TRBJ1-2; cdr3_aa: CASSPRDRMRDGYTF; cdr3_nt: TGTGCCAGCAGTCCACGGGACAGGATGCGAGATGGCTACACCTTC
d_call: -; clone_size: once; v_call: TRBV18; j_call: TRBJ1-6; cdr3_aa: CASSPTENSPLHF; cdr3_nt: TGTGCCAGCTCTCCGACAGAGAATTCACCCCTCCACTTT
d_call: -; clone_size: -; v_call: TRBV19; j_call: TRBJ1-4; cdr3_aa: CASSIEGGVAEKLFF; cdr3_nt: TGTGCCAGTAGTATAGAAGGGGGTGTTGCTGAAAAACTGTTTTTT
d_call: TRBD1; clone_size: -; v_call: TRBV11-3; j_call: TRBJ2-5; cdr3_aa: CASRLRTGGGETQYF; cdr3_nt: TGTGCCAGCAGACTTCGGACAGGGGGAGGAGAGACCCAGTACTTC
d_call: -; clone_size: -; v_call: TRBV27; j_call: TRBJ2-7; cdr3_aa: CASSLSQYYEQYF; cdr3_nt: TGTGCCAGCAGTTTATCGCAGTACTACGAGCAGTACTTC